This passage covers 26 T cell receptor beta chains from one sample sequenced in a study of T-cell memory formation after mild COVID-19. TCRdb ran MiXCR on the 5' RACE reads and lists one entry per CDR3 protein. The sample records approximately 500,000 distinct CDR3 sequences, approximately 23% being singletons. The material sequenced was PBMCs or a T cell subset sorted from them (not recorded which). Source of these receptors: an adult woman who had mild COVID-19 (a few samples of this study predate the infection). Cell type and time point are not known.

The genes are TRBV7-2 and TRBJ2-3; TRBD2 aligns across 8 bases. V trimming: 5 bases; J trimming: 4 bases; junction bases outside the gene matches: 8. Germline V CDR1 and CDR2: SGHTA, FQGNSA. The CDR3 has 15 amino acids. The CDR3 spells CASSTGGLGADTQYF. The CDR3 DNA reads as TGTGCCAGCAGCACGGGGGGGCTCGGTGCAGATACGCAGTATTTT.

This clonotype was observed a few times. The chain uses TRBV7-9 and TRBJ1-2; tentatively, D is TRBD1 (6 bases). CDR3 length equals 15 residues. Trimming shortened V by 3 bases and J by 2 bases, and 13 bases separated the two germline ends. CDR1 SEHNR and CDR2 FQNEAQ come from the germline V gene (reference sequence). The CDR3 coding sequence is TGTGCCAGCAGCTTCCCACTGGGGGCCAACTATGGCTACACCTTC. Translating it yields CASSFPLGANYGYTF.

The CDR3 sequence: CASSVTGGRNTEAFF. The CDR3 DNA sequence: TGTGCCAGCTCAGTCACAGGGGGGAGGAACACTGAAGCTTTCTTT. The chain couples TRBV18 to TRBJ1-1; 8 bases align to TRBD1. Losses at the gene ends were 5 bases for V and 1 base for J; bases not matched to a gene: 6. This CDR3 is 15 amino acids long. Looked up from germline, CDR1 is KGHSH and CDR2 is LQKENI.

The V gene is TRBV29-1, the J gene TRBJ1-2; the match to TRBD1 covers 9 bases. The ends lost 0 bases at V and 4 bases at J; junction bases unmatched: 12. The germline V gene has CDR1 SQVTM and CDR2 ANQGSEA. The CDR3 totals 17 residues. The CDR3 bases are TGCAGCGTTGAAGACCAAAAGGGACAGGGTTGGGTCTATGGCTACACCTTC. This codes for CSVEDQKGQGWVYGYTF.

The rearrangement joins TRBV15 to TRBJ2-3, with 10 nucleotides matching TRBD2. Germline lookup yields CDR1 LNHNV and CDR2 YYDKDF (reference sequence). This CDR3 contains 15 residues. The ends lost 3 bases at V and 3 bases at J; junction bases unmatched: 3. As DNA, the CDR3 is TGTGCCACCAGCAGGACTAGCGGGCAAACAGATACGCAGTATTTT. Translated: CATSRTSGQTDTQYF.

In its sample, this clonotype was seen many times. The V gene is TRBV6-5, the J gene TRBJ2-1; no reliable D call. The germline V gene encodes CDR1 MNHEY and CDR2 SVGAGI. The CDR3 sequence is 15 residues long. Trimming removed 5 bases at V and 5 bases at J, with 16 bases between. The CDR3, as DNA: TGTGCCAGCAGTCGCTCGTGGAATAAGGACAATGAGCAGTTCTTC. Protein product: CASSRSWNKDNEQFF.

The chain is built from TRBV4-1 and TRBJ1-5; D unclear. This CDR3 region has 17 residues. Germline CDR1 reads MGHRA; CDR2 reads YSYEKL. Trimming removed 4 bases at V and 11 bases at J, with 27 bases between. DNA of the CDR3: TGCGCCAGCAGCCCAAATATTATTGGAGAAGTTCGTATGGCCCAGCATTTT. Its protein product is CASSPNIIGEVRMAQHF.

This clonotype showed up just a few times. For the CDR3, the DNA is TGCGCCAGCAGCTTGGCCGGATCCGGGGGCGAGCAGTACTTC. Its translation is CASSLAGSGGEQYF. The J gene is TRBJ2-7, the V gene TRBV5-1, with TRBD2 as a possible D gene (6 bases). CDR1 SGHRS and CDR2 YFSETQ come from the germline V gene. The CDR3 length is 14 residues. V lost 0 bases to trimming and J lost 6 bases, with 13 bases between them. The full variable domain, rest sourced from reference TRBV5-1 and TRBJ2-7, is KAGVTQTPRYLIKTRGQQVTLSCSPISGHRSVSWYQQTPGQGLQFLFEYFSETQRNKGNFPGRFSGRQFSNSRSEMNVSTLELGDSALYLCASSLAGSGGEQYFGPGTRLTVT.

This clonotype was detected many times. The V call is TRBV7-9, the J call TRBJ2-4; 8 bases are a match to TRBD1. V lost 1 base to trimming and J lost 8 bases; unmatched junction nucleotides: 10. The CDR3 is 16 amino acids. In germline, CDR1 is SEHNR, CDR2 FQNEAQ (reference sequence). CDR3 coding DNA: TGTGCCAGCAGCTTAGGGGCCGGGACAGGAGGAGACATTCAGTACTTC. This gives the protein CASSLGAGTGGDIQYF.

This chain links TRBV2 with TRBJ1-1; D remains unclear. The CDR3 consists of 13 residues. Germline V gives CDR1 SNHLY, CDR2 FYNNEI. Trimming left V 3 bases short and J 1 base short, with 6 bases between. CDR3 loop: CASSDWENTEAFF. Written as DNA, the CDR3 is TGTGCCAGCAGTGATTGGGAGAACACTGAAGCTTTCTTT. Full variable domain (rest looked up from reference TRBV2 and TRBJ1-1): EPEVTQTPSHQVTQMGQEVILRCVPISNHLYFYWYRQILGQKVEFLVSFYNNEISEKSEIFDDQFSVERPDGSNFTLKIRSTKLEDSAMYFCASSDWENTEAFFGQGTRLTVV.

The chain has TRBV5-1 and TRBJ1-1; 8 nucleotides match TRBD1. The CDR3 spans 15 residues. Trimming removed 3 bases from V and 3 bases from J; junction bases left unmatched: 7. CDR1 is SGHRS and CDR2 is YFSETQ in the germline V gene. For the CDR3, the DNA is TGCGCCAGCAGCTCCGGACAGGGAGGGTACACTGAAGCTTTCTTT. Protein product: CASSSGQGGYTEAFF.

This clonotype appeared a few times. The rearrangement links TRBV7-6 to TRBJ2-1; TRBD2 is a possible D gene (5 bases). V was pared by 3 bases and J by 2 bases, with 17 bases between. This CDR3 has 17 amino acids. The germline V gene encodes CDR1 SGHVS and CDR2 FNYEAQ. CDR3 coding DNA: TGTGCCAGCAGCTTCAGATCCCTGCGGGTAACCTACAATGAGCAGTTCTTC. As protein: CASSFRSLRVTYNEQFF.

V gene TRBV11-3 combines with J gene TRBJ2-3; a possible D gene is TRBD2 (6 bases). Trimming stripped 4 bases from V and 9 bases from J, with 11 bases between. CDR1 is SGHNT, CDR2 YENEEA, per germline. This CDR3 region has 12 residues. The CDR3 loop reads CASSSSRGTQYF. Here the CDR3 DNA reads TGTGCCAGCAGCTCCAGCCGGGGGACGCAGTATTTT. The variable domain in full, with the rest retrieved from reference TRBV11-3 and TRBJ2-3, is EAGVVQSPRYKIIEKKQPVAFWCNPISGHNTLYWYLQNLGQGPELLIRYENEEAVDDSQLPKDRFSAERLKGVDSTLKIQPAELGDSAVYLCASSSSRGTQYFGPGTRLTVL.

The CDR3 loop is CASSSGQTPYNEQFF. The CDR3 coding sequence is TGCGCCAGCAGCTCCGGACAGACCCCTTACAATGAGCAGTTCTTC. V and J are TRBV5-1 and TRBJ2-1, with D possibly matching TRBD1 (6 bases). V lost 3 bases to trimming and J lost 4 bases, with 14 bases between them. The CDR3 covers 15 residues. Germline loops: CDR1 SGHRS, CDR2 YFSETQ.

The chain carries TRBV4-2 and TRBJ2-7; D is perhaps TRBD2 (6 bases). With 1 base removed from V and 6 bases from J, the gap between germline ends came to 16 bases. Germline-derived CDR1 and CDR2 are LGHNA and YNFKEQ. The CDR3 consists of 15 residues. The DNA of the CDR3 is TGTGCCAGCAGCCAAGGGGGAGGTATGAAATCCGAGCAGTACTTC. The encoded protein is CASSQGGGMKSEQYF.

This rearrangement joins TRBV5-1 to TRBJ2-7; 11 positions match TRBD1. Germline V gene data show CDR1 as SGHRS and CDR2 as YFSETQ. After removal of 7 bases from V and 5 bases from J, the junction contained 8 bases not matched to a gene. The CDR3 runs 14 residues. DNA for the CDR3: TGCGCCAGCCACCGGGACAGGGGGTCGGACGAGCAGTACTTC. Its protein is CASHRDRGSDEQYF.

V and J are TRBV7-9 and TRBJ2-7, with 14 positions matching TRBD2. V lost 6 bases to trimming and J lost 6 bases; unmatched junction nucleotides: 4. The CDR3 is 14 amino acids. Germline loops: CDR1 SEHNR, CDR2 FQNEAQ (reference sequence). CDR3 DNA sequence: TGTGCCAGCAGGTCGGGACTAGCGGGAGTCGAGCAGTACTTC. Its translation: CASRSGLAGVEQYF.

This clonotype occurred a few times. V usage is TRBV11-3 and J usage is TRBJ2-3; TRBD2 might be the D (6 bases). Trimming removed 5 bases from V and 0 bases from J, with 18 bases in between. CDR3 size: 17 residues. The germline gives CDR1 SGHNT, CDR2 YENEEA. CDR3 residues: CASSPPSVLTSTDTQYF. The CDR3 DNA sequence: TGTGCCAGCAGCCCTCCTAGCGTGCTTACTAGCACAGATACGCAGTATTTT. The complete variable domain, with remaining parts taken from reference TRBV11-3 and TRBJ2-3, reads EAGVVQSPRYKIIEKKQPVAFWCNPISGHNTLYWYLQNLGQGPELLIRYENEEAVDDSQLPKDRFSAERLKGVDSTLKIQPAELGDSAVYLCASSPPSVLTSTDTQYFGPGTRLTVL.

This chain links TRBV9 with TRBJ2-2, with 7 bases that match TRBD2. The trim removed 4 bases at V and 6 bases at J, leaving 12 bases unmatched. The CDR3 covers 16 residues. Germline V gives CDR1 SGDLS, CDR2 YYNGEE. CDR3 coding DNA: TGTGCCAGCAGCCTGAGGTTCGGCGGGAGTTCCGGGGAGCTGTTTTTT. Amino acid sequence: CASSLRFGGSSGELFF.

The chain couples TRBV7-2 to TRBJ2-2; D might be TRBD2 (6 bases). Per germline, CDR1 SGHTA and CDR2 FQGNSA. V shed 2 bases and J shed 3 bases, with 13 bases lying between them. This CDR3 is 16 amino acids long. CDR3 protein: CASSLSASAHTGELFF. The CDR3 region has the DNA TGTGCCAGCAGCTTAAGTGCTAGCGCCCACACCGGGGAGCTGTTTTTT.

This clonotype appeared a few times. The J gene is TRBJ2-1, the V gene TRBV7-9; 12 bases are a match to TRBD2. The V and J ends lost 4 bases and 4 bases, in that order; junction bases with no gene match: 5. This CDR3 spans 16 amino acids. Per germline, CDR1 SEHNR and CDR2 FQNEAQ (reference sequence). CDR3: CASSWPLAGGYNEQFF. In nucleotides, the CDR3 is TGTGCCAGCAGCTGGCCACTAGCGGGGGGTTACAATGAGCAGTTCTTC.

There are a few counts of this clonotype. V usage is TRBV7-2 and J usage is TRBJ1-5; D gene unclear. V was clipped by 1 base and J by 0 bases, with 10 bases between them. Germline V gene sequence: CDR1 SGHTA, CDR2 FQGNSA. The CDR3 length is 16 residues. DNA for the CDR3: TGTGCCAGCAGCTTAGTATCGGCAACTAGCAATCAGCCCCAGCATTTT. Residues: CASSLVSATSNQPQHF.

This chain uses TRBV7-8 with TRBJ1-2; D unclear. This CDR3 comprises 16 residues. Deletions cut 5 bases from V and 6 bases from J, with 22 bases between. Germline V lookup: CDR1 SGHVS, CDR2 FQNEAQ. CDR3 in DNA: TGTGCCAGCAGCCTGACATTGTGGGAGGCTCAAGATGGCTACACCTTC. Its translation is CASSLTLWEAQDGYTF.

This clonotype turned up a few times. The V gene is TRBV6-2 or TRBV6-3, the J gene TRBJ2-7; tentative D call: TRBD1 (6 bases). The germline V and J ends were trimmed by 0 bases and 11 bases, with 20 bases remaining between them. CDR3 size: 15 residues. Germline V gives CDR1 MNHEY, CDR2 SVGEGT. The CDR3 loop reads CASSYSRGRRSGEYF. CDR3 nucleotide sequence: TGTGCCAGCAGTTACTCCAGGGGACGGCGAAGTGGGGAGTACTTC.

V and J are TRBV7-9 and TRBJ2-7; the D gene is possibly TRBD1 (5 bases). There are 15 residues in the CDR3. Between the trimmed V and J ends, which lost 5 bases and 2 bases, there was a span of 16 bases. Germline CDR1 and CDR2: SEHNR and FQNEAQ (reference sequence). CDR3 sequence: CASSLSLDRTYEQYF. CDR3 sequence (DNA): TGTGCCAGCAGCCTCAGCCTCGACAGAACCTACGAGCAGTACTTC.

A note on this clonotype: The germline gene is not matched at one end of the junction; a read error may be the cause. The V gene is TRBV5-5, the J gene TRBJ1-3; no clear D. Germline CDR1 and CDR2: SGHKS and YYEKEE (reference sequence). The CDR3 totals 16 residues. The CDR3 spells CASSLGPPNSENTIYF. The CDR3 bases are TGTGCCAGCAGCTTGGGGCCCCCTAACTCTGAAAACACCATATATTTT.